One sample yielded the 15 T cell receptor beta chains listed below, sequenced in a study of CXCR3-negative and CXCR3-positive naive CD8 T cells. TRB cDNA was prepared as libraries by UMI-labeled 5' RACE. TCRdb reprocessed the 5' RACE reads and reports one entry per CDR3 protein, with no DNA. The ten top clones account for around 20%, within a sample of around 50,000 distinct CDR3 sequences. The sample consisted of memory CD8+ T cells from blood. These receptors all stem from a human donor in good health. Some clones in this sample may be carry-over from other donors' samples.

CDR3 loop: CSVEVLERDEQYF. This chain links TRBV29-1 with TRBJ2-7; checking the TCRdb D call of TRBD2 is not possible without DNA. The CDR3 has 13 amino acids. Germline CDR1 and CDR2: SQVTM and ANQGSEA.

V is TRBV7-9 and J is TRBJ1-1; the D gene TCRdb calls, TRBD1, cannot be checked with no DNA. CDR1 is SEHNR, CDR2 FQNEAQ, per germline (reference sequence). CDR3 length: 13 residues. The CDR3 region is CASSPQSSVEAFF.

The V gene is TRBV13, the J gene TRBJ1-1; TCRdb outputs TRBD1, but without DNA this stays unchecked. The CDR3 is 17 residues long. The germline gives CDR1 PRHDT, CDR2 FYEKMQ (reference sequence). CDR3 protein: CASSSGTPENENTEAFF.

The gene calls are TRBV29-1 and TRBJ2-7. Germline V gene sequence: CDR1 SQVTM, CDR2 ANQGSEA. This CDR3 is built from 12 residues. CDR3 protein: CSVVVTTYEQYF.

The CDR3 is CASSQDRDNEQFF. V and J are TRBV4-3 and TRBJ2-1; TCRdb outputs TRBD1, but without DNA this stays unchecked. The CDR3 totals 13 residues. Germline-derived CDR1 and CDR2 are LGHNA and YSLEER.

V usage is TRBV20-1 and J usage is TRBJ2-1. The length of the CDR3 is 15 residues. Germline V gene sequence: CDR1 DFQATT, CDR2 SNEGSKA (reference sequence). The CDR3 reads CSASVLAPSYNEQFF.

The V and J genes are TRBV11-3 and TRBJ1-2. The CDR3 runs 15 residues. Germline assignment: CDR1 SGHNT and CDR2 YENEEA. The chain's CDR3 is CASSLGQDLSYGYTF.

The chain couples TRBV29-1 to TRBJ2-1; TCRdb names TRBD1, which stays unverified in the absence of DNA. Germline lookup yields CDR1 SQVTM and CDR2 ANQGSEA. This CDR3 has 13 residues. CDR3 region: CSVAGGDYNEQFF.

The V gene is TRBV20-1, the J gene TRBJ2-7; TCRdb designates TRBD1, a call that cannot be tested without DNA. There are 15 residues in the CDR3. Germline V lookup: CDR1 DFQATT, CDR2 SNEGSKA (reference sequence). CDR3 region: CSVREGQGSAYEQYF.

CDR3 residues: CASRGGSQYIQYF. The chain employs TRBV5-5 and TRBJ2-4. This CDR3 spans 13 amino acids. Germline V gives CDR1 SGHKS, CDR2 YYEKEE (reference sequence).

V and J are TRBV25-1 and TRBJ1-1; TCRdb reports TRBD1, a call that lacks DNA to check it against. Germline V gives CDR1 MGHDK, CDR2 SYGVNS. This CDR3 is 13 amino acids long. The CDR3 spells CASSDRDRGSAFF.

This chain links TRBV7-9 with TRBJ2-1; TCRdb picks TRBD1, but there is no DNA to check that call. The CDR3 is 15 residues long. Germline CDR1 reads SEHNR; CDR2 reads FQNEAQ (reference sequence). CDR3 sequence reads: CASSLVGQGASEQFF.

CDR3 sequence: CASSQVNQGWLQETQYF. This chain links TRBV3-1 with TRBJ2-5; the D call from TCRdb, TRBD1, cannot be confirmed without DNA. Germline loops: CDR1 LGHDT, CDR2 YNNKEL (reference sequence). The CDR3 consists of 17 residues.

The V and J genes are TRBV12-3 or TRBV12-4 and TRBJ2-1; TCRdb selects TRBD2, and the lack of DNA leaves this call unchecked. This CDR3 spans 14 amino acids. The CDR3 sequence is CASSLELAGNEQFF.

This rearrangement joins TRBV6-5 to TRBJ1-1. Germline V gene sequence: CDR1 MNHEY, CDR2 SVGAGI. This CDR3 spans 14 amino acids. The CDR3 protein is CASSYHSQTDEAFF.